This T cell receptor beta chain was documented in a study of cytomegalovirus exposure and HLA in healthy donors (TCRdb year 2017). Describing the broader study: In an earlier analysis of approximately 500 of the donors, 250 to 300 Gb of sequence data and 100 million or so unique TCR beta sequences from roughly 190 million T cells were reported. Donor age, sex, ethnicity and CMV serostatus were compiled alongside the repertoire data. In a later analysis, previously published TCR beta repertoires from several hundred donors were re-analyzed and high-resolution HLA genotyping was added so that TCR occurrence patterns could be studied. An earlier analysis of several hundred of the donors applied high-throughput TCR beta sequencing to assess whether each TCR beta V gene segment acted as functional or pseudogenic. Along with the roughly 670-subject first cohort, a separate validation cohort of around 120 different subjects was used. Genome-wide SNP genotypes for about 65% of the roughly 700 donors were used in a later genetic analysis, which treated that subset as a discovery cohort. Across under 500 genotyped donors of the cohort, an average of about 240,000 unique TCR beta nucleotide sequences per donor were sequenced, and roughly 20% of those sequences were non-productive. Because of strong linkage in the cohort, five DR-DQ haplotypes were treated as single units for association and clustering. All discovery cohort repertoires had been generated on a single sequencing platform. Using immunosequencing, the study profiled T cell repertoires from about 610 subjects and related those repertoires to cytomegalovirus serostatus. HLA typing covered class I and class II loci at four-digit resolution. The genetic ancestry cluster associated with self-reported Caucasian donors included about 84% of the roughly 380 genotyped donors. An early release covering roughly 640 HLA-typed donors comprised 250 to 350 gigabases of sequencing data and around 85 million unique TCR sequences. Rather than using new phenotypic data, the later analysis identified candidate immune exposures from TCR beta sequences and from how often those sequences occurred across donors. The aim of the study was to test whether cataloging public T cell receptors could identify signatures of past pathogen exposure. The number of donors typed differed by locus, with about 629-630 for A, B, C, DRB1 and DQB1, roughly 520 for DQA1, 600 to 610 for DPA1, and under 490 for DPB1. High-throughput TCR immunosequencing, statistical association of individual TCRs with disease status, and machine learning were combined to predict cytomegalovirus infection status.

As for this clone: Its specific antigen is unknown. No base quality information exists; no much larger clone differs at one position.

Points the paper makes about the study in general: Across donors, most TCR sequences were observed very rarely, whereas some public TCRs were present in many individuals. Correlated functional status among segregating V segments might be attributable to linkage disequilibrium, but an unknown experimental factor could not be ruled out. A later genetic analysis reported fewer N-insertions in productive TCRs among donors in an Asian-associated ancestry cluster than the roughly 690-donor mean. Only TCR beta chains were sequenced in this cohort, and the absence of alpha or paired-chain data limited detectable features. At a false discovery rate of 0.05, a later analysis linked around 17,000 TCR beta sequences to specific HLA alleles. The study gave a list of under 200 TCR beta chains associated with cytomegalovirus. In vitro tests confirmed that a few of the cytomegalovirus-associated TCR beta chains recognize cytomegalovirus antigens. Cytomegalovirus status was reported to be diagnosed by the classifier with high specificity and sensitivity in both the original and validation cohorts. A further reported finding was that TCR beta sequences accurately predicted the HLA-A and HLA-B alleles for most subjects in the first cohort. Strong co-occurrence of HLA alleles, especially DR and DQ, made assigning TCR associations to individual alleles difficult. Compared with equally common non-associated chains, HLA-associated TCR beta chains in a later analysis were more clonally expanded and had lower generation probabilities. In a later analysis, most CMV-associated TCR beta chains were found to appear HLA-restricted, with HLA associations seemingly driven largely by CMV exposure. A later analysis reported that several top co-occurrence clusters appeared linked to parvovirus B19, influenza, CMV and Epstein-Barr virus. The only immune exposure information available for the cohort was CMV serostatus. According to the authors, the approach could potentially be generalized to other disease states and immunological phenotypes. Because HLA typing was missing for some donors at each locus, association tests included only the typed subset. Some IMGT-functional V segments, including TRBV6-2 and TRBV6-3, could not be distinguished by the 87-base-pair reads and were therefore excluded. The earlier analysis of 450 to 700 of the donors excluded about 16 rarely observed V segments, including chromosome 9 orphons, because counts were too low. A group of highly shared sequence variants was considered likely to be a technical artifact of the sequencing pipeline. Roughly uniform sequencing depth across donors was assumed in presence/absence analyses, although this assumption may not hold. An association between a missense DCLRE1C variant and V-gene and J-gene trimming of TCR beta chains was found in a later genetic analysis and replicated in an independent cohort. In a later analysis, TCR association rates were found to vary across HLA loci, with the most associated TCRs seen for DRB1 alleles and the fewest for HLA-C alleles. In an earlier analysis of approximately 590 of the donors, most TCR beta V segments appeared in productive rearrangements about 87% or about 30% of the time, broadly matching IMGT annotations.

Trimming removed 4 bases from V and 2 bases from J; the gene matches leave 14 bases unexplained. The CDR3 runs 19 residues from the cysteine to the phenylalanine. Kept here is only the CDR3 DNA, which spans 57 bases and is read in frame from base 1. Libraries were built with the immunoSEQ multiplex PCR assay. For the multiplex PCR, a mixture combining 60 forward primers for TCR Vbeta segments and 13 reverse primers for TCR Jbeta segments was used. The CDR3 region of rearranged TCR beta genes was amplified from genomic DNA by a multiplex PCR assay. The amplified TCR beta libraries were sequenced on the Illumina HiSeq System as 87-base-pair reads. The paper's data handling went like this. In a later analysis, roughly 80 million unique TCR beta chains were counted across the approximately 620 repertoires, and roughly 11 million of these chains were shared by at least two donors. Raw reads were error-corrected and collapsed into unique sequences with a nearest-neighbor algorithm that merged closely related sequences to remove PCR and sequencing errors. Alignment of CDR3 sequences to IMGT reference sequences was used to assign V, D and J gene segments. For a sequence to be retained, a match of at least six nucleotides was required to both a V gene segment and a J gene segment. A rearrangement was called productive if the CDR3 had no stop codons and remained in frame with V and J, and every other rearrangement was called non-productive. Following IMGT convention, CDR3 was defined as the stretch from the second conserved V-encoded cysteine to the conserved J-encoded phenylalanine. In an earlier analysis of approximately 500 of the donors, sequences lacking an unambiguous match to a single V gene segment were excluded. In an earlier analysis of approximately 500 of the donors, a V segment was called functional when productive rearrangements were above 56.7%, and segregating when the standard deviation between donors exceeded 5%. A statistical classification framework was built to diagnose cytomegalovirus status from the catalog of TCR beta chain sequences. In a later analysis, V and J genes were assigned by comparing TCR nucleotide sequences against IMGT/GENE-DB human TR gene sequences. Using the TCRdist pipeline, a later analysis assigned CDR3 sequences along with most-parsimonious VDJ recombination scenarios. A later analysis defined each TCR beta chain by its CDR3 amino acid sequence plus V-gene family, and excluded reads lacking a unique V-gene family. As a way to deal with suspected cross-contamination and a sequencing artifact, a later analysis dropped 450 to 600 nucleotide sequences that were highly shared and had low generation probability. A later analysis calculated a clonal expansion index for each public chain from normalized within-repertoire ranks of inferred template counts. A later analysis computed generation probabilities with a VDJ recombination model fitted to out-of-frame rearrangements, and checked the results against IGoR. Hypergeometric tests were used in a later analysis to score TCR-TCR, TCR-HLA and TCR-CMV co-occurrence, with a repertoire-size bias correction applied to the TCR pairs. In a later analysis, false discovery rates were estimated by permuting HLA or CMV assignments 20 times. A later analysis grouped co-occurring TCRs with DBSCAN, adding TCRdist sequence similarity when clustering within HLA-allele-positive subsets. Repertoires with fewer than 30,000 or more than 120,000 public chains were left out of co-occurrence clustering, as were about 5 repertoires with anomalous nucleotide sharing. TCRdb holds this immuneACCESS table with in-frame rearrangements only. Some clones are missing; in checked studies, unresolved V genes explain under half, and the rest has no known cause. The V and J calls and clone size come from that table; D and trimming were worked out from the DNA. Counted in this sample were some 180,000 clones; around 84% of them appeared once. The top ten constitute about 3.5% of the sample.

In total, 666 healthy bone marrow donors made up the cohort. All cohort members were sampled while nominally healthy, although unrecorded immune exposures were likely present. The donor was CMV seropositive and was included in the group of 250 to 350 seropositive cohort members. A peripheral blood sample was provided by each donor, and peripheral blood mononuclear cells were used for TCR beta sequencing. Genomic DNA was extracted from the blood cell samples with the Qiagen DNeasy Blood Extraction Kit. The TCR was taken from a man aged 35 to 55 in good health and CMV-seropositive. The chain was built from TRBV5-7 and TRBJ1-5; a stretch of 11 junction bases matches TRBD1. TRBV5-7 is classed as an ORF, of uncertain function. Sequenced input: PBMCs. The CDR3 protein is CASSLGDRGKEVGNQPQHF. The DNA sequence follows: TGTGCCAGCAGCCTAGGGGACAGGGGGAAAGAAGTTGGCAATCAGCCCCAGCATTTT.